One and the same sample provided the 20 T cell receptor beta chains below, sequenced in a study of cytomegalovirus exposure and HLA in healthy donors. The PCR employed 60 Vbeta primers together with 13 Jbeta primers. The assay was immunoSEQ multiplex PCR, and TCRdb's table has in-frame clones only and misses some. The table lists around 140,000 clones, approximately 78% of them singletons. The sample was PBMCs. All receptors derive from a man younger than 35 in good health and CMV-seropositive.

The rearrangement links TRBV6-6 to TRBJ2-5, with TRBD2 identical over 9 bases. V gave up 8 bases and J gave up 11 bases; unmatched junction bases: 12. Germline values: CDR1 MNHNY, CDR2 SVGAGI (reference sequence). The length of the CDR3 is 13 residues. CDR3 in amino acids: CASRPAGGGEQYF. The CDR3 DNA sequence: TGTGCCAGCCGTCCCGCGGGAGGGGGGGAGCAGTACTTC.

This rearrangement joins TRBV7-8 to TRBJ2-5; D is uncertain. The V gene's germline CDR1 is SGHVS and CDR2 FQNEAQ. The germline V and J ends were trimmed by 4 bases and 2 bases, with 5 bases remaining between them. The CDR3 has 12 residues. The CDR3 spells CASSSRQETQYF. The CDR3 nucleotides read TGTGCCAGCAGCTCTCGTCAAGAGACCCAGTACTTC.

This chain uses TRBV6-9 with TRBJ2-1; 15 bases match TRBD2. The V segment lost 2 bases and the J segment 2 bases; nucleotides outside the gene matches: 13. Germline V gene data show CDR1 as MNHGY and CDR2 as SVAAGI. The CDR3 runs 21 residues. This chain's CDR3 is CASSYRPRTSGRAGTYNEQFF. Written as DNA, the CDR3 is TGTGCCAGCAGTTATCGTCCTAGGACTAGCGGGAGGGCCGGGACCTACAATGAGCAGTTCTTC.

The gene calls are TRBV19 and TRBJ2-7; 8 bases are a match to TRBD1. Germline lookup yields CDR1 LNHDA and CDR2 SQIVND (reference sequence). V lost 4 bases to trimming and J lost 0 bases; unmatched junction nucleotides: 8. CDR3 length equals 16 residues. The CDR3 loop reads CASSRTGQAYSYEQYF. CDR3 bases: TGTGCCAGTAGTAGAACGGGACAGGCCTACTCCTACGAGCAGTACTTC.

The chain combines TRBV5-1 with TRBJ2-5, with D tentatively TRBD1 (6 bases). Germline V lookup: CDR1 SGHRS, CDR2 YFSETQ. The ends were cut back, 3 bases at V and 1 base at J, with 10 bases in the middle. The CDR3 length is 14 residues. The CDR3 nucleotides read TGCGCCAGCAGCTCAACAGGGATCCAAGAGACCCAGTACTTC. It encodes CASSSTGIQETQYF. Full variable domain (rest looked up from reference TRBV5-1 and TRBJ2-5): KAGVTQTPRYLIKTRGQQVTLSCSPISGHRSVSWYQQTPGQGLQFLFEYFSETQRNKGNFPGRFSGRQFSNSRSEMNVSTLELGDSALYLCASSSTGIQETQYFGPGTRLLVL.

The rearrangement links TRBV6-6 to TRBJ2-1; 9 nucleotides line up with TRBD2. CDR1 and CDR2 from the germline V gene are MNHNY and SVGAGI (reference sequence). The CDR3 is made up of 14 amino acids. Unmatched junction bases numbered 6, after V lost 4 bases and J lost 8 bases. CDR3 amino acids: CASSFSGSGDEQFF. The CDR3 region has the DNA TGTGCCAGCAGTTTTAGCGGGAGTGGCGATGAGCAGTTCTTC.

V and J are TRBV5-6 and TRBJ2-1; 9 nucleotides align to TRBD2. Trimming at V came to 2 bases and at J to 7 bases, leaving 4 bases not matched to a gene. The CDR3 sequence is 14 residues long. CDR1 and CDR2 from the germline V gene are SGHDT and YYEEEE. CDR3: CASSFLAGKNEQFF. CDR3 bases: TGTGCCAGCAGCTTTCTAGCGGGAAAGAATGAGCAGTTCTTC.

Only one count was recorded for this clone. The CDR3 reads CASSQDRGGSPYGYTF. CDR3 sequence (DNA): TGCGCCAGCAGCCAAGATCGAGGAGGGTCCCCGTATGGCTACACCTTC. The V call is TRBV4-1, the J call TRBJ1-2; D gene unclear. Per germline, CDR1 MGHRA and CDR2 YSYEKL. The V end lost 0 bases, the J end lost 5 bases, and 16 bases lay between the germline ends. The CDR3 runs to 16 residues.

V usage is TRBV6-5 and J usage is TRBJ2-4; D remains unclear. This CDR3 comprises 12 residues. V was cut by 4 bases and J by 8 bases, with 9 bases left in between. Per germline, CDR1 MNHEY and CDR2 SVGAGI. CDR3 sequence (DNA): TGTGCCAGCAGTTCAAACTTAGACATTCAGTACTTC. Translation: CASSSNLDIQYF.

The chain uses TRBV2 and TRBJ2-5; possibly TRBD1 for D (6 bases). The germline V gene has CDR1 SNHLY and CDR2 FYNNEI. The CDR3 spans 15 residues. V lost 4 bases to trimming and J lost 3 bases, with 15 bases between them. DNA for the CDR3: TGTGCCAGCAGTGGGGTAGCGAAGGGGGAAGAGACCCAGTACTTC. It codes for CASSGVAKGEETQYF.

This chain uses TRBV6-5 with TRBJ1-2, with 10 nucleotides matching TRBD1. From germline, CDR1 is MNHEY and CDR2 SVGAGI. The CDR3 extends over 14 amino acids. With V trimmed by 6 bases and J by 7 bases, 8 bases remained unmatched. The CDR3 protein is CASSQGQGTFGYTF. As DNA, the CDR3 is TGTGCCAGCAGCCAGGGACAGGGGACATTTGGCTACACCTTC.

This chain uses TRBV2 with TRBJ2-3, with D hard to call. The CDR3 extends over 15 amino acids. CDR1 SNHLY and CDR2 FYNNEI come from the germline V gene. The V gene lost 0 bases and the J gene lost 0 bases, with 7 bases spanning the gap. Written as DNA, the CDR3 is TGTGCCAGCAGTGAAGCGCGGTCTAGCACAGATACGCAGTATTTT. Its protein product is CASSEARSSTDTQYF.

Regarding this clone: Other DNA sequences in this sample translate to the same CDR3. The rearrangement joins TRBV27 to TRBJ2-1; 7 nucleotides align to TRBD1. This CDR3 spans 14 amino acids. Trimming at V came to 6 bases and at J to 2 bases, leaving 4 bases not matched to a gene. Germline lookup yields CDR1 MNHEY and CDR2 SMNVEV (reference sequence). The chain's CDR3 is CASRDRAPYNEQFF. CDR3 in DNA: TGTGCCAGCAGAGACAGGGCTCCCTACAATGAGCAGTTCTTC.

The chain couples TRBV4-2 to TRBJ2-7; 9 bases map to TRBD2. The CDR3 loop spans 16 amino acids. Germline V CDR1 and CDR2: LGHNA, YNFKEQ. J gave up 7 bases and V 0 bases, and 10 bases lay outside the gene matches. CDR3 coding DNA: TGTGCCAGCAGCCAAGATCGGGTAGCGGGAGTGGGGGAGCAGTACTTC. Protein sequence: CASSQDRVAGVGEQYF.

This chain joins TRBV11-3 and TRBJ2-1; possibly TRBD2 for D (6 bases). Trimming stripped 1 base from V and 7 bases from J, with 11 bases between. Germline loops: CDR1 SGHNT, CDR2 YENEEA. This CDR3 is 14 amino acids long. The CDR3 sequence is CASSLVRGTNEQFF. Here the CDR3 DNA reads TGTGCCAGCAGCTTAGTTCGGGGGACGAATGAGCAGTTCTTC.

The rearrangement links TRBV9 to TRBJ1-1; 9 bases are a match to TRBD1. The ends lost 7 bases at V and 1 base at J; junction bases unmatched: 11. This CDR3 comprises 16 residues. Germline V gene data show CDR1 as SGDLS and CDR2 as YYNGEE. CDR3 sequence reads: CASGTGTGTANTEAFF. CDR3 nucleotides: TGTGCCAGCGGCACCGGGACAGGGACTGCGAACACTGAAGCTTTCTTT.

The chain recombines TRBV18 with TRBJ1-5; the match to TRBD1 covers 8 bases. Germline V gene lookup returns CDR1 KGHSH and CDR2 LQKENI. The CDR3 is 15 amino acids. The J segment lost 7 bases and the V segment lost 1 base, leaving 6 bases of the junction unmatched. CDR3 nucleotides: TGTGCCAGCTCACCACAGGACAGGGTAGGACAGCCCCAGCATTTT. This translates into CASSPQDRVGQPQHF.

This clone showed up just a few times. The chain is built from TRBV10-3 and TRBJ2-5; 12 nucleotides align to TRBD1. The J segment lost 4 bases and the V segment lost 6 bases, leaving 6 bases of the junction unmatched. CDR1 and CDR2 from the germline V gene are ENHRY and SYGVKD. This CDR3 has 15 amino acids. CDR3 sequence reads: CAISPGTGGVETQYF. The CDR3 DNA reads TGTGCCATCAGCCCCGGGACAGGGGGCGTAGAGACCCAGTACTTC.

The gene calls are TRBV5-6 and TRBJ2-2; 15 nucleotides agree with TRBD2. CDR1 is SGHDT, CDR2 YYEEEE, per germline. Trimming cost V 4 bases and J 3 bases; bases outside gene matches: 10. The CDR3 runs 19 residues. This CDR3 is CASSLGGLAGGADTGELFF. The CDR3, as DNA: TGTGCCAGCAGCCTGGGTGGACTAGCGGGAGGGGCTGACACCGGGGAGCTGTTTTTT.

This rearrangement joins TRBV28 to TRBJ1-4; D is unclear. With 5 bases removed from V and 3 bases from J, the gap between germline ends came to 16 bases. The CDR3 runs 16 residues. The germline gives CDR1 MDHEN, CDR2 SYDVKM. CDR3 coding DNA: TGTGCCAGCAGTGGAATTGAGGGCTCTGCTAATGAAAAACTGTTTTTT. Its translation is CASSGIEGSANEKLFF.